The rows below give T cell receptor beta chains drawn from one sample of a study of blood T cell repertoires in COVID-19. TCRdb's copy holds only in-frame clones and misses some; the assay was immunoSEQ multiplex PCR. The sample lists about 76,000 clones; roughly nine tenths were seen once. The sample consisted of peripheral blood. The receptors were sampled from a human donor in a cohort sampled during active COVID-19. Both conserved end residues are part of each CDR3. The order of the fields is V gene, J gene, D gene, clone size, CDR3 protein, CDR3 DNA. D genes are given only for firm matches. Clone size appears in some rows only: once, few, many, or a class for an expanded clone.

>TRBV28|TRBJ2-5|-|-
CATREGGGAGETQYF
TGTGCCACCCGAGAGGGAGGTGGGGCGGGAGAGACCCAGTACTTC
>TRBV14|TRBJ1-2|-|few
CASSQGYGGYTF
TGTGCCAGCAGCCAAGGGTACGGGGGCTACACCTTC
>TRBV28|TRBJ1-5|-|once
CASSLLIGNQPQHF
TGTGCCAGCAGTCTCTTAATCGGGAATCAGCCCCAGCATTTT
>TRBV24-1|TRBJ1-5|-|-
CATSDSRQNQPQHF
TGTGCCACCAGTGATTCCCGACAGAATCAGCCCCAGCATTTT
>TRBV11-3|TRBJ2-1|TRBD2|-
CASSFGTTYNEQFF
TGTGCCAGCAGCTTTGGGACTACATACAATGAGCAGTTCTTC
>TRBV14|TRBJ1-1|-|-
CASSQEVTGAEAFF
TGTGCCAGCAGCCAAGAGGTTACAGGCGCTGAAGCTTTCTTT
>TRBV5-4|TRBJ1-5|-|-
CASSFGSQPQHF
TGTGCCAGCAGCTTTGGTAGTCAGCCCCAGCATTTT
>TRBV7-2|TRBJ2-3|TRBD2|-
CASSWDYYSTDTQYF
TGTGCCAGCAGCTGGGACTACTATAGCACAGATACGCAGTATTTT
>TRBV28|TRBJ2-7|TRBD2|-
CASSPSGRVSYEQYF
TGTGCCAGCAGCCCCAGCGGGAGGGTTTCCTACGAGCAGTACTTC
>TRBV5-4|TRBJ1-4|TRBD1|-
CASSRIPGQGNGNEKLFF
TGTGCCAGCAGCCGGATCCCGGGACAGGGGAATGGTAATGAAAAACTGTTTTTT
>TRBV20-1|TRBJ1-1|-|-
CSASWVGDEAFF
TGCAGTGCTAGTTGGGTCGGGGATGAAGCTTTCTTT
>TRBV28|TRBJ1-5|-|-
CASSLTPGTNQPQHF
TGTGCCAGCAGTTTAACCCCAGGGACAAATCAGCCCCAGCATTTT
>TRBV4-2|TRBJ2-7|TRBD2|-
CASSQAEAREGQYF
TGTGCCAGCAGCCAAGCCGAAGCGCGGGAGGGCCAGTACTTC
>TRBV6-5|TRBJ2-5|-|-
CASSYSGQIQETQYF
TGTGCCAGCAGTTACTCGGGGCAGATCCAAGAGACCCAGTACTTC
>TRBV9|TRBJ2-1|TRBD2|-
CASSVGGRATENEQFF
TGTGCCAGCAGCGTAGGCGGGAGGGCCACGGAGAATGAGCAGTTCTTC
>TRBV27|TRBJ2-1|-|-
CASSLWSSYNEQFF
TGTGCCAGCAGTTTATGGAGCTCCTACAATGAGCAGTTCTTC
>TRBV28|TRBJ2-6|-|-
CASSLGGSGANVLTF
TGTGCCAGCAGTTTGGGGGGTAGTGGGGCCAACGTCCTGACTTTC
>TRBV7-2|TRBJ2-7|-|-
CASSPPRLTTADTYEQYF
TGTGCCAGCAGCCCCCCGAGACTAACTACCGCAGATACCTACGAGCAGTACTTC
>TRBV11-3|TRBJ2-7|TRBD1|-
CASSADRDSYEQYF
TGTGCCAGCAGCGCCGACAGGGACTCCTACGAGCAGTACTTC
>TRBV7-3|TRBJ2-5|-|-
CASSLSGETQYF
TGTGCCAGCAGCTTATCAGGGGAGACCCAGTACTTC
>TRBV7-9|TRBJ1-3|-|-
CASSLTPTGANSGNTIYF
TGTGCCAGCAGCTTAACTCCCACGGGAGCGAACTCTGGAAACACCATATATTTT
>TRBV7-9|TRBJ2-5|-|-
CASSNLVGETQYF
TGTGCCAGCAGTAATCTGGTCGGGGAGACCCAGTACTTC
>TRBV21-1|TRBJ2-5|-|-
CASKEQGGRETQYF
TGTGCCAGCAAGGAACAGGGGGGTAGGGAGACCCAGTACTTC
>TRBV5-4|TRBJ1-2|-|-
CASSLEVADNYGYTF
TGTGCCAGCAGCTTGGAAGTGGCAGATAACTATGGCTACACCTTC
>TRBV27|TRBJ2-2|-|-
CASGSTGELFF
TGTGCCAGCGGCTCGACCGGGGAGCTGTTTTTT
>TRBV4-2|TRBJ2-7|TRBD2|-
CASSSEPRASGRPSSYEQYF
TGTGCCAGCAGCTCTGAGCCCCGGGCTAGCGGGAGGCCGAGCTCCTACGAGCAGTACTTC
>TRBV11-2|TRBJ1-1|-|-
CASSLDQGNTEAFF
TGTGCCAGCAGCTTAGATCAGGGGAACACTGAAGCTTTCTTT
>TRBV28|TRBJ2-3|-|-
CASSLSARVTFSTDTQYF
TGTGCCAGCAGTTTGAGCGCCCGGGTGACTTTTAGCACAGATACGCAGTATTTT
>TRBV28|TRBJ2-3|TRBD1|-
CASRRDSPSTDTQYF
TGTGCCAGCAGAAGGGACAGTCCTAGCACAGATACGCAGTATTTT
>TRBV9|TRBJ2-1|TRBD2|-
CASRPSGRAGDEQFF
TGTGCCAGCAGACCTAGCGGGAGGGCTGGGGATGAGCAGTTCTTC
>TRBV18|TRBJ1-5|TRBD1|-
CASSARGQGAGQPQHF
TGTGCCAGCTCAGCAAGGGGACAGGGGGCTGGGCAGCCCCAGCATTTT
>TRBV4-3|TRBJ2-7|TRBD1|-
CASSRTQGYEQYF
TGCGCCAGCAGCCGTACACAGGGGTACGAGCAGTACTTC
>TRBV9|TRBJ2-1|TRBD2|-
CASSVARTSGRTNEQFF
TGTGCCAGCAGCGTAGCTCGGACTAGCGGGAGGACCAATGAGCAGTTCTTC
>TRBV28|TRBJ2-6|TRBD2|-
CASSSGTSGSERANVLTF
TGTGCCAGCAGTTCCGGGACTAGCGGGAGTGAGAGGGCCAACGTCCTGACTTTC
>TRBV2|TRBJ2-1|TRBD1|-
CASRDPRQGEQFF
TGTGCCAGCCGGGATCCACGACAGGGTGAGCAGTTCTTC
>TRBV4-1|TRBJ2-7|TRBD2|-
CASRPTSGSKEQYF
TGCGCCAGCAGACCTACTAGCGGGAGTAAGGAGCAGTACTTC
>TRBV6-6|TRBJ1-2|TRBD1|-
CASSYGTGVNYGYTF
TGTGCCAGCAGTTACGGGACAGGGGTTAACTATGGCTACACCTTC
>TRBV7-9|TRBJ1-4|TRBD1|once
CASSLAINRGEKLFF
TGTGCCAGCAGCTTAGCGATAAACAGGGGCGAAAAACTGTTTTTT
>TRBV20-1|TRBJ2-3|-|few
CSASLTADTQYF
TGCAGTGCTAGTCTCACGGCAGATACGCAGTATTTT
>TRBV11-3|TRBJ2-3|TRBD2|-
CASSSGTSGRTDTQYF
TGTGCCAGCAGCTCAGGGACTAGCGGGAGGACAGATACGCAGTATTTT
>TRBV28|TRBJ2-1|-|-
CASSSPSDSSYNEQFF
TGTGCCAGCAGTTCGCCTAGCGACAGCTCCTACAATGAGCAGTTCTTC
>TRBV5-1|TRBJ1-2|-|-
CASSPVSNYGYTF
TGCGCCAGCAGCCCCGTCTCTAACTATGGCTACACCTTC
>TRBV24-1|TRBJ2-5|-|-
CATSDAGIRETQYF
TGTGCCACCAGTGACGCCGGGATAAGGGAGACCCAGTACTTC
>TRBV6-6|TRBJ2-7|TRBD1|-
CASRYSLTGNYEQYF
TGTGCCAGCAGATACTCCTTGACAGGGAACTACGAGCAGTACTTC
>TRBV19|TRBJ2-1|TRBD2|-
CASSSLAGGYNEQFF
TGTGCCAGTAGTAGCCTAGCGGGAGGTTACAATGAGCAGTTCTTC
>TRBV6-4|TRBJ2-2|TRBD2|-
CASSPTSGRDGELFF
TGTGCCAGCAGTCCTACTAGCGGGAGGGACGGGGAGCTGTTTTTT
>TRBV5-5|TRBJ1-5|TRBD1|-
CASSVTGAFNQPQHF
TGTGCCAGCAGCGTCACAGGGGCCTTCAATCAGCCCCAGCATTTT
>TRBV4-1|TRBJ2-7|-|few
CASSQDRGYEQYF
TGCGCCAGCAGCCAAGATCGAGGGTACGAGCAGTACTTC
>TRBV7-8|TRBJ2-2|TRBD2|-
CASSLKRAGVGANTGELFF
TGTGCCAGCAGCTTAAAGAGAGCGGGAGTGGGGGCAAACACCGGGGAGCTGTTTTTT
>TRBV27|TRBJ2-7|-|-
CASSLSPHGAEQYF
TGTGCCAGCAGTTTATCCCCCCATGGGGCCGAGCAGTACTTC
>TRBV9|TRBJ2-2|TRBD2|-
CASSVGGLAGAGELFF
TGTGCCAGCAGCGTGGGGGGACTAGCGGGAGCCGGGGAGCTGTTTTTT
>TRBV3-1/TRBV3-2|TRBJ1-6|-|-
CASSCDNPIHHNSPLHF
TGTGCCAGCAGCTGCGACAATCCCATACATCATAATTCACCCCTCCACTTT